This entry lists 22 T cell receptor beta chains sequenced from one sample in a study of radiation and T cells in renal cell carcinoma. Using immunoSEQ multiplex PCR, the repertoire was profiled, and TCRdb retains in-frame clones only, with some absent. The sample lists around 16,000 clones, roughly 50% seen once, with around 43% in the top ten. As for treatment: 15 Gy SBRT to primary tumor, nephrectomy 4 weeks later. Source: tumor tissue, taken from a patient whose treatment included radiotherapy and nephrectomy. These receptors came from a woman in her sixties with renal cell carcinoma.

The rearrangement uses TRBV18 and TRBJ1-6; D is undetermined. CDR3 length: 13 amino acids. Trimming left V 3 bases short and J 11 bases short, with 11 bases between. The germline V gene encodes CDR1 KGHSH and CDR2 LQKENI. The chain's CDR3 is CASSPSIDAPLHF. DNA for the CDR3: TGTGCCAGCTCACCGAGTATTGATGCACCCCTCCACTTT.

This clone came up a few times. The chain couples TRBV7-8 to TRBJ2-1, with 11 bases matching TRBD2. This CDR3 is built from 18 residues. The germline V gene has CDR1 SGHVS and CDR2 FQNEAQ. Trimming removed 4 bases from V and 2 bases from J; junction bases left unmatched: 10. CDR3 sequence reads: CASSSPGLAARAYNEQFF. The CDR3 nucleotides are TGTGCCAGCAGCTCACCGGGACTAGCGGCCCGGGCCTACAATGAGCAGTTCTTC.

This chain uses TRBV10-1 with TRBJ2-3, with D hard to call. The CDR3 loop spans 13 amino acids. The V end lost 0 bases, the J end lost 7 bases, and 8 bases lay between the germline ends. Germline-derived CDR1 and CDR2 are WNHNN and SYGVQD (reference sequence). In nucleotides, the CDR3 is TGCGCCAGCAGTGAGTCGTTGGGAAATACGCAGTATTTT. As protein: CASSESLGNTQYF.

V gene TRBV2 combines with J gene TRBJ1-1; tentatively, D is TRBD1 (6 bases). The length of the CDR3 is 13 residues. The germline gives CDR1 SNHLY, CDR2 FYNNEI. V was shortened by 8 bases and J by 3 bases, with 13 bases between the two germline ends. CDR3 DNA sequence: TGTGCCAGCGGACCGACAGGCTACACTGAAGCTTTCTTT. Its translation is CASGPTGYTEAFF.

The chain employs TRBV10-3 and TRBJ2-1, with TRBD1 identical over 7 bases. V lost 6 bases, J lost 5 bases, and 7 bases stayed unmatched. Germline V CDR1 and CDR2: ENHRY, SYGVKD. This CDR3 spans 14 amino acids. CDR3 bases: TGTGCCATCAGGGTCCGGACAGGAGACAATGAGCAGTTCTTC. This translates into CAIRVRTGDNEQFF.

This clone came up a few times. This likely stems from a read error, as it lies one base from a far larger clone. The chain carries TRBV5-6 and TRBJ1-1; 9 bases agree with TRBD1. This CDR3 has 14 residues. Germline V gene lookup returns CDR1 SGHDT and CDR2 YYEEEE. Germline trimming cut 4 bases from V and 5 bases from J; bases unmatched to any gene: 6. The CDR3 here is CASSMTGGDTEAFF. The CDR3 nucleotides read TGTGCCAGCAGCATGACAGGGGGTGATACTGAAGCTTTCTTT.

In its sample, this clone was seen a few times. The V gene is TRBV27, the J gene TRBJ2-7, with 9 bases lining up with TRBD1. The CDR3 has 16 amino acids. Germline CDR1 reads MNHEY; CDR2 reads SMNVEV (reference sequence). The J segment lost 0 bases and the V segment lost 5 bases, leaving 8 bases of the junction unmatched. CDR3 coding DNA: TGTGCCAGCAGTCCTACAGGGGGCTATAGCTCCTACGAGCAGTACTTC. This translates into CASSPTGGYSSYEQYF.

The chain combines TRBV6-6 with TRBJ1-1, with D possibly TRBD1 on 5 matching bases. CDR1 and CDR2 (germline): MNHNY, SVGAGI (reference sequence). The ends were cut back, 6 bases at V and 1 base at J, with 15 bases in the middle. The CDR3 extends over 15 amino acids. CDR3 bases: TGTGCCAGCAGAAATCCCGGGGGAGGGAACACTGAAGCTTTCTTT. Its translation is CASRNPGGGNTEAFF.

The V call is TRBV5-1, the J call TRBJ2-7; possibly TRBD2 for D (7 bases). V lost 4 bases and J 7 bases, leaving 18 bases between the germline ends. Germline V gene sequence: CDR1 SGHRS, CDR2 YFSETQ. The CDR3 totals 14 residues. The CDR3 nucleotides are TGCGCCAGCAGCCGCCTGGGGGGGCGCGGTGAGCAGTACTTC. Its protein is CASSRLGGRGEQYF.

This clone was observed a few times. One junction end does not reproduce the germline sequence, and a read error may be involved. The rearrangement links TRBV6-4 to TRBJ1-2; a weak D match, TRBD1 (5 bases). CDR1 is MRHNA, CDR2 SNTAGT, per germline. The CDR3 contains 9 residues. Here the CDR3 reads CASSEGVLF. CDR3 nucleotides: TGTGCCAGCAGTGAGGGGGTGCTATTC.

This clone was seen a handful of times. This rearrangement joins TRBV28 to TRBJ2-5; 9 bases match TRBD2. V lost 5 bases, J lost 5 bases, and 9 bases stayed unmatched. The length of the CDR3 is 15 residues. Looked up from germline, CDR1 is MDHEN and CDR2 is SYDVKM. Here the CDR3 DNA reads TGTGCCAGCAGTCCCAACCGCGGGGGGGCCGAGACCCAGTACTTC. The encoded protein is CASSPNRGGAETQYF.

This clone was recorded a few times. The genes are TRBV7-9 and TRBJ2-1, with D perhaps assigned TRBD1 or TRBD2 (6 bases each). This CDR3 is 15 amino acids long. Germline V CDR1 and CDR2: SEHNR, FQNEAQ (reference sequence). Trimming took off 5 bases at V and 4 bases at J, with 15 bases between the two ends. CDR3 DNA sequence: TGTGCCAGCAGCCAGGTCACAGGGAGGTACAATGAGCAGTTCTTC. Protein: CASSQVTGRYNEQFF.

This chain uses TRBV28 with TRBJ1-3; no clear D. This CDR3 has 15 residues. Germline V CDR1 and CDR2: MDHEN, SYDVKM. The V and J ends lost 3 bases and 0 bases respectively, with 9 bases between them. The CDR3 DNA reads as TGTGCCAGCAGTTTCGGGAGATACTCTGGAAACACCATATATTTT. This sequence encodes CASSFGRYSGNTIYF.

This chain links TRBV13 with TRBJ1-1, with D perhaps matching TRBD1 (5 bases). CDR1 is PRHDT, CDR2 FYEKMQ, per germline (reference sequence). This CDR3 is built from 17 residues. Trimming removed 3 bases from V and 4 bases from J, with 21 bases in between. As DNA, the CDR3 is TGTGCCAGCAGCTTGTTGGGGGAGAATCACCTGGGCACTGAAGCTTTCTTT. Its protein is CASSLLGENHLGTEAFF.

This clone was recorded only once. The chain has TRBV18 and TRBJ1-4, with TRBD1 as a possible D gene (6 bases). Germline V lookup: CDR1 KGHSH, CDR2 LQKENI. V was clipped by 1 base and J by 7 bases, with 13 bases between them. The CDR3 spans 15 residues. The CDR3 bases are TGTGCCAGCTCACCACAGGCGACAGGTAGTGAAAAACTGTTTTTT. Translated, it gives CASSPQATGSEKLFF.

This chain joins TRBV5-4 and TRBJ1-5; 8 nucleotides match TRBD1. The germline gives CDR1 SGHNT, CDR2 YYREEE (reference sequence). Losses at the gene ends were 4 bases for V and 6 bases for J; bases not matched to a gene: 9. This CDR3 has 15 amino acids. The CDR3 DNA reads as TGTGCCAGCAGCCAAACGACAGGGGTGAGTCAGCCCCAGCATTTT. This codes for CASSQTTGVSQPQHF.

This clone was recorded only once. The chain combines TRBV7-8 with TRBJ2-3; TRBD2 aligns across 16 bases. Germline CDR1 is SGHVS and CDR2 is FQNEAQ. The CDR3 is 20 residues long. J was trimmed by 0 bases and V by 4 bases; bases with no gene match: 10. The CDR3 loop is CASSWPPGLAGGPSTDTQYF. The CDR3 DNA reads TGTGCCAGCAGCTGGCCCCCGGGACTAGCGGGAGGGCCTAGCACAGATACGCAGTATTTT. Drawing the rest from reference TRBV7-8 and TRBJ2-3, the complete variable domain is GAGVSQSPRYKVAKRGQDVALRCDPISGHVSLFWYQQALGQGPEFLTYFQNEAQLDKSGLPSDRFFAERPEGSVSTLKIQRTQQEDSAVYLCASSWPPGLAGGPSTDTQYFGPGTRLTVL.

This clone was seen a few times. The genes are TRBV28 and TRBJ1-6, with 9 nucleotides matching TRBD1. The length of the CDR3 is 17 residues. J gave up 5 bases and V 5 bases, and 10 bases lay outside the gene matches. Germline V gene lookup returns CDR1 MDHEN and CDR2 SYDVKM. The CDR3 sequence is CASSKPGQGRDNSPLHF. For the CDR3, the DNA is TGTGCCAGCAGTAAGCCGGGACAGGGAAGAGATAATTCACCCCTCCACTTT.

This clone was counted only a few times. This chain uses TRBV9 with TRBJ2-3; D not resolved. V lost 0 bases to trimming and J lost 6 bases, with 8 bases between them. There are 13 residues in the CDR3. Per the germline V gene, CDR1 is SGDLS and CDR2 is YYNGEE. The CDR3 is CASSVESVDTQYF. The DNA of the CDR3 is TGTGCCAGCAGCGTAGAAAGCGTTGATACGCAGTATTTT.

This clone is classed as medium-sized. This rearrangement joins TRBV5-4 to TRBJ1-5; no clear D gene. V was shortened by 1 base and J by 3 bases, with 8 bases between the two germline ends. The CDR3 length is 14 residues. The V gene's germline CDR1 is SGHNT and CDR2 YYREEE (reference sequence). The CDR3 here is CASSLRGHNQPQHF. The CDR3, as DNA: TGTGCCAGCAGCTTGCGAGGGCACAATCAGCCCCAGCATTTT.

The chain joins TRBV28 to TRBJ1-5; the D gene is possibly TRBD1 (5 bases). V was clipped by 7 bases and J by 2 bases, with 6 bases between them. The CDR3 contains 12 residues. Germline V gene lookup returns CDR1 MDHEN and CDR2 SYDVKM. CDR3 sequence: CASKGGNQPQHF. In DNA, the CDR3 is TGTGCCAGCAAAGGGGGCAATCAGCCCCAGCATTTT.

This clone was seen a handful of times. The chain joins TRBV19 to TRBJ1-1; 11 bases are a match to TRBD1. The CDR3 totals 19 residues. Unmatched junction bases numbered 19, after V lost 6 bases and J lost 4 bases. The germline gives CDR1 LNHDA, CDR2 SQIVND (reference sequence). The CDR3 sequence: CASSNTLRRAGTGGTEAFF. In DNA form, the CDR3 reads TGTGCCAGTAGCAACACATTAAGGCGTGCCGGGACAGGGGGCACTGAAGCTTTCTTT. Full variable domain (remainder filled in from reference TRBV19 and TRBJ1-1): DGGITQSPKYLFRKEGQNVTLSCEQNLNHDAMYWYRQDPGQGLRLIYYSQIVNDFQKGDIAEGYSVSREKKESFPLTVTSAQKNPTAFYLCASSNTLRRAGTGGTEAFFGQGTRLTVV.